The entry below describes one T cell receptor beta chain. Antigen: not known. This record comes from a study of long-term antiretroviral therapy in people with HIV. The wider study: Of all samples, the earliest predate the 2015 immediate-ART recommendation by about a decade. Study results and caveats: The ART regimens used between about 2003 and 2018 may be less effective than current ones.

Survey level was the resolution at which the v3.0 immunoSEQ assay ran. TCRdb's table, derived via immunoSEQ multiplex PCR, lists solely in-frame clones and lacks some. The sample lists 24,000 or so clones, roughly 83% occurring once. This clonotype originated in a man aged 30 to 39 with HIV. The sample consisted of unsorted PBMCs, taken around 4.1 years after starting antiretroviral therapy.

Here the CDR3 reads CASSLMGTEAFF. The CDR3 DNA is TGTGCCAGCAGCTTAATGGGGACTGAAGCTTTCTTT. The J gene is TRBJ1-1, the V gene TRBV7-2; no firm D call. Germline-derived CDR1 and CDR2 are SGHTA and FQGNSA. The CDR3 has 12 amino acids. The V end lost 2 bases, the J end lost 5 bases, and 6 bases lay between the germline ends.